This is a list of T cell receptor beta chains from one sample in a study of T cells in Graves' hyperthyroidism and ophthalmopathy. TCRdb recomputed calls from the multiplex PCR reads with MiXCR, one row per CDR3 protein. The sample includes fewer than 250,000 distinct CDR3 sequences, approximately 16% seen only once; the top ten take about 29%. Sample: blood. Every receptor here comes from a woman under 30 with Graves' ophthalmopathy. Both conserved end residues are part of each CDR3. A D gene is named only where the DNA matches it firmly. Some rows have no size entry. The others give once, few or many, or a class for an expanded clone.

V gene	J gene	D gene	clone size	CDR3 DNA	CDR3 protein
TRBV19	TRBJ1-2	-	few	TGTGCCAGTAGTATTGGCAGGCTGGCCCTTGGCTACACCTTC	CASSIGRLALGYTF
TRBV3-1	TRBJ2-1	-	many	TGTGCCAGCAGCCCTTCGGAGCGGAACGACAATGAGCAGTTCTTC	CASSPSERNDNEQFF
TRBV6-1	TRBJ2-2	-	many	TGTGCCAGCAGTGTAACCGCAAGGACCGGGGAGCTGTTTTTT	CASSVTARTGELFF
TRBV28	TRBJ2-7	TRBD1	many	TGTGCCAGCAGTTTAGTCTCACAGGGGCGGTCCTACGAGCAGTACTTC	CASSLVSQGRSYEQYF
TRBV7-9	TRBJ2-2	TRBD2	many	TGTGCCAGCAGCTTACCCGGACTAGCGAGCACCGGGGAGCTGTTTTTT	CASSLPGLASTGELFF
TRBV24-1	TRBJ1-2	TRBD1	many	TGTGCCACCAGTGATGGGACAGGGGATCTGATCTGGGGCTACACCTTC	CATSDGTGDLIWGYTF
TRBV7-9	TRBJ2-7	TRBD2	many	TGTGCCAGCAGCTCGAAAGGACTAGCGGGAGTGTGGTACGAGCAGTACTTC	CASSSKGLAGVWYEQYF
TRBV18	TRBJ2-5	-	many	TGTGCCAGCTCACATCGGCTTCGGATCTTTGACCAAAACCAAGAGACCCAGTACTTC	CASSHRLRIFDQNQETQYF
TRBV28	TRBJ2-7	-	-	TGTGCCAGCAGTCTTGTTCACTCAAACGAGCAGTACTTC	CASSLVHSNEQYF
TRBV20-1	TRBJ1-6	-	many	TGCAGTGCCCCTCTTGGGGGCTCCTATAATTCACCCCTCCACTTT	CSAPLGGSYNSPLHF
TRBV4-1	TRBJ2-7	TRBD1	many	TGCGCCAGCAGCCAAAGGGACAGGGCCTCCTACGAGCAGTACTTC	CASSQRDRASYEQYF
TRBV4-2	TRBJ1-1	TRBD1	many	TGTGCCAGCAGCCCTATCGGGACAGGGAACACTGAAGCTTTCTTT	CASSPIGTGNTEAFF
TRBV2	TRBJ2-7	TRBD2	many	TGTGCCAGCAGCCCCGGGACTAGCGGGTACCACTACGAGCAGTACTTC	CASSPGTSGYHYEQYF
TRBV6-2/TRBV6-3	TRBJ1-2	-	many	TGTGCCAGCAGTTACTCGCTTGTTCAGTGGGATGGCTACACCTTC	CASSYSLVQWDGYTF
TRBV5-6	TRBJ2-7	-	-	TGTGCCAGCAGCTTGGGGACTACGGACTACGAGCAGTACTTC	CASSLGTTDYEQYF
TRBV14	TRBJ2-1	-	-	TGTGCCAGCAGCCAGGGTGAGAGGGAGCAGTTCTTC	CASSQGEREQFF
TRBV5-6	TRBJ1-5	TRBD1	many	TGTGCCAGCAGCTCGGGACAGGACAATCAGCCCCAGCATTTT	CASSSGQDNQPQHF
TRBV10-3	TRBJ1-1	-	many	TGTGCCATCAGTGGTCCGACAGCGAACACTGAAGCTTTCTTT	CAISGPTANTEAFF
TRBV7-8	TRBJ2-3	TRBD1	many	TGTGCCAGCAGCCCCGGGACAGGGTGGAGGGATACGCAGTATTTT	CASSPGTGWRDTQYF
TRBV7-9	TRBJ2-3	-	-	TGTGCCAGCAGCTTAGCGCCCGTCACAGATACGCAGTATTTT	CASSLAPVTDTQYF
TRBV7-2	TRBJ2-2	-	many	TGTGCCAGCGGTCGAGGGGGGCATGCCGGGGAGCTGTTTTTT	CASGRGGHAGELFF
TRBV12-3/TRBV12-4	TRBJ1-2	-	many	TGTGCCAGCAGTTTTGGACAAGGACCCTATGGCTACACCTTC	CASSFGQGPYGYTF
TRBV19	TRBJ2-7	-	many	TGTGCCAGTAGTTTAAACCGGGACGGAGCCTACGAGCAGTACTTC	CASSLNRDGAYEQYF
TRBV7-9	TRBJ2-1	-	-	TGTGCCAGCAGCCGAGGGGGGGGGTACAATGAGCAGTTCTTC	CASSRGGGYNEQFF
TRBV4-1	TRBJ1-6	-	many	TGCGCCAGCAGCCAAGAAGGCGGGTATCATCCACCCCTCCACTTT	CASSQEGGYHPPLHF
TRBV12-3/TRBV12-4	TRBJ2-1	TRBD2	-	TGTGCCAGCAGTCTCCGACTAGCGGGGGGGCAATCCTACAATGAGCAGTTCTTC	CASSLRLAGGQSYNEQFF
TRBV28	TRBJ2-5	TRBD1	-	TGTGCCACGCGCCACCGGGACAGGGGGCAACAGGAGACCCAGTACTTC	CATRHRDRGQQETQYF
TRBV6-1	TRBJ2-6	-	few	TGTGCCAGCAGTGAAAAAGACAGCTCTGGGGCCAACGTCCTGACTTTC	CASSEKDSSGANVLTF
TRBV29-1	TRBJ2-1	-	many	TGCAGCGTTGTACCCGACGCCTACAATGAGCAGTTCTTC	CSVVPDAYNEQFF
TRBV9	TRBJ2-1	TRBD1	many	TGTGCCAGCAGCGTTACAGGGGCCCACAATGAGCAGTTCTTC	CASSVTGAHNEQFF
TRBV14	TRBJ1-1	-	many	TGTGCCAGCAGCCTGACTGAAGCTTTCTTT	CASSLTEAFF
TRBV2	TRBJ1-2	-	many	TGTGCCAGCAGGACGGACACAGCTAACTATGGCTACACCTTC	CASRTDTANYGYTF
TRBV5-5	TRBJ1-5	TRBD1	many	TGTGCCAGCAGCTCGAGACAGGGGGTGGGTCAGCCCCAGCATTTT	CASSSRQGVGQPQHF
TRBV7-9	TRBJ1-2	-	many	TGTGCCAGCAGCTTAGTTCCAGGCGACCGTAATAGGGGCTACACCTTC	CASSLVPGDRNRGYTF
TRBV6-2/TRBV6-3	TRBJ1-2	-	many	TGTGCCAGCACTTATTCGGAATCCCATGGCTACACCTTC	CASTYSESHGYTF
TRBV7-2	TRBJ2-5	TRBD1	many	TGTGCCAGCAGCTCGGGACAGGGATTCGAGACCCAGTACTTC	CASSSGQGFETQYF
TRBV4-1	TRBJ1-3	-	many	TGCGCCAGCAGCCGTTTCGTTGGGGTTGGAAACACCATATATTTT	CASSRFVGVGNTIYF
TRBV6-2/TRBV6-3	TRBJ1-2	-	few	TGTGCCAGCAGTTACTCAGGCAGGGGTTCTGGCTACACCTTC	CASSYSGRGSGYTF
TRBV6-6	TRBJ1-4	-	many	TGTGCCAGCAGTTACTCCGGCTCTCCGGAGGAAAAACTGTTTTTT	CASSYSGSPEEKLFF
TRBV2	TRBJ1-6	-	many	TGTGCCAGCACCCCAAGCTCCTATAATTCACCCCTCCACTTT	CASTPSSYNSPLHF
TRBV19	TRBJ2-1	TRBD2	few	TGTGCCAGTAGTGCCGGGACTAGCTCCTACAATGAGCAGTTCTTC	CASSAGTSSYNEQFF
TRBV6-1	TRBJ2-7	TRBD1	few	TGTGCCAGCAGCACCTACCCCACCTCCCAGGGGGCATTGGGTTACGAGCAGTACTTC	CASSTYPTSQGALGYEQYF
TRBV29-1	TRBJ2-1	-	many	TGCAGCGTAGTGAAGGGCTATGAGCAGTTCTTC	CSVVKGYEQFF
TRBV5-6	TRBJ2-2	TRBD2	-	TGTGCCAGCAGCGTTAGCGGGGGGGCCGTCGGGGAGCTGTTTTTT	CASSVSGGAVGELFF
TRBV30	TRBJ1-1	-	many	TGTGCCTGGAGTGTACCCCCGAGGCTCGCTATGAACACTGAAGCTTTCTTT	CAWSVPPRLAMNTEAFF
TRBV6-1	TRBJ2-7	TRBD2	-	TGTGCCAGCACCTATGGGACTAGCGGGGGGGACGAGCAGTACTTC	CASTYGTSGGDEQYF
TRBV6-1	TRBJ2-7	TRBD1	many	TGTGCCAGCAGACTTGGGACAGGGGGCAAGAGGTACGAGCAGTACTTC	CASRLGTGGKRYEQYF
TRBV7-3	TRBJ2-1	-	many	TGTGCCAGCAGCTTAGGTAGCGCCTCCTCCTACAATGAGCAGTTCTTC	CASSLGSASSYNEQFF
TRBV12-3/TRBV12-4	TRBJ2-7	-	many	TGTGCCAGCAGTTTAAAGGGTAGGATGTACGAGCAGTACTTC	CASSLKGRMYEQYF
TRBV28	TRBJ2-7	TRBD2	-	TGTGCCAGCAGTACACGCCTGGGACTAGCGGGAGGATACGAGCAGTACTTC	CASSTRLGLAGGYEQYF
TRBV5-4	TRBJ1-2	TRBD1	few	TGTGCCAGCAGCTTGGAGGGACAGCCCAAGGGCTATGGCTACACCTTC	CASSLEGQPKGYGYTF
TRBV2	TRBJ1-2	-	many	TGTGCCAGCAGTGAAGGGCAGCGATATGGCTACACCTTC	CASSEGQRYGYTF
TRBV11-2	TRBJ2-1	-	many	TGTGCCAGCAGCAGCAGCAGGGTGGGCTACAATGAGCAGTTCTTC	CASSSSRVGYNEQFF
TRBV12-3/TRBV12-4	TRBJ2-3	-	many	TGTGCCAGCCGCGTGAGTGCGGGGAAAACCGATACGCAGTATTTT	CASRVSAGKTDTQYF